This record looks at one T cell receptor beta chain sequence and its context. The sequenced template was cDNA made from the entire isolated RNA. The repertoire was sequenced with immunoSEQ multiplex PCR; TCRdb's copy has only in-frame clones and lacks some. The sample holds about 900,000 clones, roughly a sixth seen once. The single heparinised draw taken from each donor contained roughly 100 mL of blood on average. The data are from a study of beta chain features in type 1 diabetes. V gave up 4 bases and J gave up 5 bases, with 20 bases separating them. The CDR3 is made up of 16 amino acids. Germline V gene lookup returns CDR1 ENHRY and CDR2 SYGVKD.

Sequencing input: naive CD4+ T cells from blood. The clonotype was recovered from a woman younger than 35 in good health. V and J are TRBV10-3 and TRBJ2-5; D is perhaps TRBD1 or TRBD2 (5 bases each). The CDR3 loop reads CAISAMGTTHGETQYF. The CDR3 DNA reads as TGTGCCATCAGTGCCATGGGGACCACACATGGCGAGACCCAGTACTTC.